A single sample is the source of the 3 T cell receptor beta chains below, sequenced in a study of T cell responses to AZD1222 COVID-19 vaccine. Profiling relied on immunoSEQ multiplex PCR, and the TCRdb table lists in-frame clones only, not all of them. The data hold about 96,000 clones, with about 89% observed a single time. The sequences come from peripheral blood, collected on day 0 of AZD1222 vaccination. The receptor source for this set is an adult in good health.

The chain combines TRBV7-6 with TRBJ2-2, with D possibly matching TRBD2 (5 bases). With 5 bases removed from V and 6 bases from J, the gap between germline ends came to 19 bases. The length of the CDR3 is 16 residues. The germline V gene has CDR1 SGHVS and CDR2 FNYEAQ. The CDR3 is CASSKGSDQIPGELFF. CDR3 bases: TGTGCCAGCAGCAAAGGTAGCGACCAAATTCCCGGGGAGCTGTTTTTT.

V gene TRBV7-9 combines with J gene TRBJ1-1; D is ambiguous. The V gene's germline CDR1 is SEHNR and CDR2 FQNEAQ (reference sequence). The CDR3 is 14 residues long. Trimming took 3 bases from V and 2 from J, leaving 10 bases between them. In DNA form, the CDR3 reads TGTGCCAGCAGCTTGGCTACCTTAAACACTGAAGCTTTCTTT. Amino acid sequence: CASSLATLNTEAFF.

This sequence joins TRBV4-3 and TRBJ1-6, with TRBD1 identical over 7 bases. J gave up 9 bases and V 5 bases, and 10 bases lay outside the gene matches. Germline CDR1 LGHNA, CDR2 YSLEER. This CDR3 spans 15 amino acids. CDR3 protein: CASSIRQGVSSPLHF. The CDR3 bases are TGCGCCAGCAGCATCCGACAGGGAGTGAGTTCACCCCTCCACTTT.